This record concerns one T cell receptor (beta chain) sequence. The antigen is undetermined. PCR was performed using 60 Vbeta and 13 Jbeta primers. TCRdb's copy holds only in-frame clones and misses some; the assay was immunoSEQ multiplex PCR. The sample carries some 91,000 clones, 86% recorded once. The V gene lost 3 bases and the J gene lost 5 bases, with 5 bases spanning the gap. The germline V gene has CDR1 MNHEY and CDR2 SMNVEV (reference sequence). The CDR3 length is 11 residues. The record originates from a study of cytomegalovirus exposure and HLA in healthy donors. Whole-study findings and limits: Available immune exposure information covered CMV serostatus only. Near-uniform donor sequencing depth was presumed by presence/absence analyses.

The TCR originated in a young man in good health and CMV-seropositive. The sequencing input was PBMCs. The chain joins TRBV27 to TRBJ2-7; unclear D gene. CDR3 sequence: CASSFGDEQYF. In nucleotides, the CDR3 is TGTGCCAGCAGTTTCGGAGACGAGCAGTACTTC.